This TCR beta chain originates from a study of T cells in Graves' hyperthyroidism and ophthalmopathy. Regions amplified from RNA transcripts were the TCR beta CDR3 regions. In the first-round RT-PCR of the TCR CDR3, the HTBI primer set was used. In TCRdb, the multiplex PCR reads were re-called with MiXCR into one record per CDR3 protein. The data hold some 760,000 distinct CDR3 sequences, with roughly 15% observed a single time. This clonotype was counted at least ten times. The material sequenced was blood. This TCR derives from a woman aged 18-29 years with Graves' hyperthyroidism.

The CDR3 region is CASRADRMRRYEQYF. The CDR3 coding sequence is TGTGCCAGCAGGGCGGACCGAATGCGGCGCTACGAGCAGTACTTC. This chain uses TRBV28 with TRBJ2-7; D ambiguous. The V gene lost 6 bases and the J gene lost 3 bases, with 18 bases spanning the gap. Germline CDR1 reads MDHEN; CDR2 reads SYDVKM. This CDR3 has 15 residues. Full variable domain (outside the CDR3, taken from reference TRBV28 and TRBJ2-7): DVKVTQSSRYLVKRTGEKVFLECVQDMDHENMFWYRQDPGLGLRLIYFSYDVKMKEKGDIPEGYSVSREKKERFSLILESASTNQTSMYLCASRADRMRRYEQYFGPGTRLTVT.